The 19 T cell receptor beta chains given below trace back to one sample, sequenced in a study of cytomegalovirus exposure and HLA in healthy donors. Primers: 60 Vbeta forward and 13 Jbeta reverse. Repertoires were generated with immunoSEQ multiplex PCR, while TCRdb's copy carries only in-frame clones and drops some. Among 150,000 to 200,000 clones listed, about 83% were seen once. The sample was PBMCs. These receptors all come from a female donor in good health and CMV-seronegative.

This chain uses TRBV28 with TRBJ2-2; perhaps TRBD2 as D (5 bases). The germline V gene encodes CDR1 MDHEN and CDR2 SYDVKM. Trimming cost V 5 bases and J 5 bases, with 9 bases left between them. The CDR3 totals 13 residues. The CDR3 here is CASSGTGTGELFF. CDR3 nucleotide sequence: TGTGCCAGCAGTGGCACGGGGACCGGGGAGCTGTTTTTT.

For this clone: The germline gene is not matched at one end of the junction; a read error may be the cause. The chain employs TRBV7-7 and TRBJ2-3, with 11 bases matching TRBD2. This CDR3 spans 16 amino acids. Germline V lookup: CDR1 SSHAT, CDR2 FNYEAQ (reference sequence). In nucleotides, the CDR3 is TGTGCTAGCAGCTTATCGCTAGCGGGAGGTGGAGATACGCAGTATTTT. It translates to CASSLSLAGGGDTQYF.

This chain connects TRBV27 to TRBJ2-7; unclear D gene. Germline V gives CDR1 MNHEY, CDR2 SMNVEV (reference sequence). V was shortened by 0 bases and J by 0 bases, with 6 bases between the two germline ends. The CDR3 contains 14 residues. CDR3 sequence reads: CASSLSPSSYEQYF. CDR3 nucleotides: TGTGCCAGCAGTTTATCCCCGAGCTCCTACGAGCAGTACTTC.

The DNA for the CDR3 is TGTGCCAGCAGTTACAGGGGAAAGGGTGAAAAACTGTTTTTT. Translated: CASSYRGKGEKLFF. The gene calls are TRBV27 and TRBJ1-4, with 7 bases lining up with TRBD1. With 4 bases clipped from V and 7 bases from J, the junction kept 6 bases outside the gene matches. Germline V gene lookup returns CDR1 MNHEY and CDR2 SMNVEV (reference sequence). The CDR3 covers 14 residues. The whole variable domain, remainder taken from reference TRBV27 and TRBJ1-4, is EAQVTQNPRYLITVTGKKLTVTCSQNMNHEYMSWYRQDPGLGLRQIYYSMNVEVTDKGDVPEGYKVSRKEKRNFPLILESPSPNQTSLYFCASSYRGKGEKLFFGSGTQLSVL.

A single count supports this clone. The rearrangement uses TRBV30 and TRBJ2-2, with D possibly being TRBD1 (7 bases). The V gene lost 5 bases and the J gene lost 1 base, with 17 bases spanning the gap. From germline, CDR1 is GTSNPN and CDR2 SVGIG (reference sequence). The CDR3 consists of 16 residues. CDR3 protein: CAWGQRQGGNTGELFF. The CDR3 nucleotides are TGTGCCTGGGGCCAACGTCAGGGGGGGAACACCGGGGAGCTGTTTTTT.

This clone was seen a few times. The CDR3 sequence: CASSGSGTNYGYTF. In DNA form, the CDR3 reads TGTGCCAGCAGCGGCTCCGGGACAAACTATGGCTACACCTTC. V usage is TRBV7-9 and J usage is TRBJ1-2; maybe TRBD1 (6 bases). CDR3 length: 14 amino acids. CDR1 is SEHNR and CDR2 is FQNEAQ in the germline V gene (reference sequence). The V gene lost 5 bases and the J gene lost 2 bases, with 12 bases spanning the gap.

The chain couples TRBV5-6 to TRBJ1-2; possible D gene TRBD1, 6 bases. The CDR3 sequence is 16 residues long. Germline V gene lookup returns CDR1 SGHDT and CDR2 YYEEEE. Deletions cut 0 bases from V and 1 base from J, with 13 bases between. CDR3 in DNA: TGTGCCAGCAGCTTGGGGACAGCACCTAATAACTATGGCTACACCTTC. The encoded protein is CASSLGTAPNNYGYTF.

The chain employs TRBV5-1 and TRBJ1-1; perhaps TRBD1 as D (6 bases). V was shortened by 5 bases and J by 2 bases, with 10 bases between the two germline ends. The CDR3 has 13 amino acids. Germline loops: CDR1 SGHRS, CDR2 YFSETQ. The CDR3, as DNA: TGCGCCAGCAGAAGGGACATAAACACTGAAGCTTTCTTT. This codes for CASRRDINTEAFF.

The V gene is TRBV9, the J gene TRBJ2-2; D perhaps matches TRBD1 (5 bases). With 4 bases removed from V and 1 base from J, the gap between germline ends came to 8 bases. CDR3 length equals 14 residues. Germline V CDR1 and CDR2: SGDLS, YYNGEE. This CDR3 is CASSPRENTGELFF. The CDR3 DNA reads as TGTGCCAGCAGCCCCAGGGAGAACACCGGGGAGCTGTTTTTT.

V and J are TRBV6-1 and TRBJ1-1; maybe TRBD1 (5 bases). Deletions cut 4 bases from V and 3 bases from J, with 15 bases between. The germline gives CDR1 MNHNS, CDR2 SASEGT. The CDR3 covers 15 residues. The chain's CDR3 is CASSGNRIADTEAFF. DNA of the CDR3: TGTGCCAGCAGTGGAAACAGGATTGCGGACACTGAAGCTTTCTTT.

The chain combines TRBV2 with TRBJ1-2, with a weak D call TRBD1 (6 bases). Germline values: CDR1 SNHLY, CDR2 FYNNEI. The CDR3 loop spans 15 amino acids. V was pared by 5 bases and J by 7 bases, with 20 bases between. CDR3 sequence reads: CASSSVFGQMGGYTF. The CDR3 DNA sequence: TGTGCCAGCAGTTCAGTCTTCGGACAGATGGGTGGCTACACCTTC.

The chain combines TRBV30 with TRBJ2-1; a weak D match, TRBD1 (7 bases). This CDR3 comprises 16 residues. The germline V and J ends were trimmed by 1 base and 4 bases, with 17 bases remaining between them. CDR1 is GTSNPN, CDR2 SVGIG, per germline (reference sequence). CDR3 sequence: CAWSADRGTVYNEQFF. CDR3 nucleotide sequence: TGTGCCTGGAGTGCCGACCGGGGGACAGTGTACAATGAGCAGTTCTTC.

The CDR3 DNA follows: TGTGCCAGCAGCTTAACAGCGGGGGGGCTTAATGAGCAGTTCTTC. This encodes CASSLTAGGLNEQFF. V usage is TRBV7-3 and J usage is TRBJ2-1, with 10 bases lining up with TRBD2. The CDR3 contains 15 residues. With 0 bases clipped from V and 7 bases from J, the junction kept 3 bases outside the gene matches. CDR1 and CDR2 (germline): SGHTA, FQGTGA.

This rearrangement joins TRBV5-1 to TRBJ2-3, with 9 positions matching TRBD1. This CDR3 spans 15 amino acids. V shed 4 bases and J 6 bases; nucleotides not matched to a gene: 9. The germline V gene encodes CDR1 SGHRS and CDR2 YFSETQ. CDR3 nucleotide sequence: TGCGCCAGCAGCCCGACGGGACAGGGAGTGGATACGCAGTATTTT. Its protein is CASSPTGQGVDTQYF.

The chain employs TRBV7-6 and TRBJ2-5, with 7 bases aligning to TRBD2. The germline V gene encodes CDR1 SGHVS and CDR2 FNYEAQ. This CDR3 contains 17 residues. With 4 bases clipped from V and 0 bases from J, the junction kept 11 bases outside the gene matches. CDR3 nucleotides: TGTGCCAGCAGCTCAAAACCGACTAGCCCTTACCAAGAGACCCAGTACTTC. Translating gives CASSSKPTSPYQETQYF.

The V call is TRBV7-2, the J call TRBJ2-7; 7 positions agree with TRBD2. This CDR3 has 15 residues. CDR1 is SGHTA, CDR2 FQGNSA, per germline. V trimming: 5 bases; J trimming: 1 base; junction bases outside the gene matches: 8. CDR3 amino acids: CASSTGLSFSYEQYF. The CDR3 bases are TGTGCCAGCAGCACGGGACTATCCTTTTCCTACGAGCAGTACTTC.

V usage is TRBV5-4 and J usage is TRBJ1-1, with TRBD1 identical over 7 bases. The CDR3 has 13 residues. From germline, CDR1 is SGHNT and CDR2 YYREEE (reference sequence). V trimming: 10 bases; J trimming: 5 bases; junction bases outside the gene matches: 11. CDR3 in amino acids: CAGSQGLVTEAFF. Written as DNA, the CDR3 is TGTGCCGGATCACAGGGGTTAGTGACTGAAGCTTTCTTT.

The CDR3 spells CASGTGFTGELFF. DNA for the CDR3: TGTGCCTCCGGGACAGGGTTCACCGGGGAGCTGTTTTTT. The chain uses TRBV7-3 and TRBJ2-2, with 9 bases identical to TRBD1. The length of the CDR3 is 13 residues. Per germline, CDR1 SGHTA and CDR2 FQGTGA. After removal of 11 bases from V and 4 bases from J, the junction contained 5 bases not matched to a gene.

The chain has TRBV7-3 and TRBJ2-3; D uncertain. The CDR3 runs to 13 residues. Trimming removed 2 bases from V and 1 base from J, with 4 bases in between. Germline assignment: CDR1 SGHTA and CDR2 FQGTGA. The CDR3 region has the DNA TGTGCCAGCAGCTTAGTAGGCACAGATACGCAGTATTTT. Translation gives CASSLVGTDTQYF.